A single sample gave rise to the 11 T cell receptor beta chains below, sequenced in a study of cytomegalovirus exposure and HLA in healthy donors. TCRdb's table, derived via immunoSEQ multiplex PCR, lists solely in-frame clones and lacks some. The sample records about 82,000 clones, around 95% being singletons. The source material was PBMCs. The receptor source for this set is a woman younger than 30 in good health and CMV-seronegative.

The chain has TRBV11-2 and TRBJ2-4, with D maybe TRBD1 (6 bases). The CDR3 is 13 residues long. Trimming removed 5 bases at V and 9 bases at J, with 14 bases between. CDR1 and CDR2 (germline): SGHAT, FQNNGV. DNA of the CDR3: TGTGCCAGCAGCCTGGACAGAGGAAGCATTCAGTACTTC. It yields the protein CASSLDRGSIQYF. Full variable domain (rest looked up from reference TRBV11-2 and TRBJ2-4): EAGVAQSPRYKIIEKRQSVAFWCNPISGHATLYWYQQILGQGPKLLIQFQNNGVVDDSQLPKDRFSAERLKGVDSTLKIQPAKLEDSAVYLCASSLDRGSIQYFGAGTRLSVL.

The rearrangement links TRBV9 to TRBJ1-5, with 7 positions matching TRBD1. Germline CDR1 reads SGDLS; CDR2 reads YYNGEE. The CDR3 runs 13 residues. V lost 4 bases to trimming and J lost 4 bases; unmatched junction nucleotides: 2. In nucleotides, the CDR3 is TGTGCCAGCAGCCGGGACAGTAATCAGCCCCAGCATTTT. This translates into CASSRDSNQPQHF.

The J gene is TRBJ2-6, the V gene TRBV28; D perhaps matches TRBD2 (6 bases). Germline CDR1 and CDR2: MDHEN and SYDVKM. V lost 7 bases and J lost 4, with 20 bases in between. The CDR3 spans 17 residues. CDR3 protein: CASNIGTSTLGANVLTF. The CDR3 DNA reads TGTGCCAGCAATATCGGGACTTCCACCTTAGGGGCCAACGTCCTGACTTTC.

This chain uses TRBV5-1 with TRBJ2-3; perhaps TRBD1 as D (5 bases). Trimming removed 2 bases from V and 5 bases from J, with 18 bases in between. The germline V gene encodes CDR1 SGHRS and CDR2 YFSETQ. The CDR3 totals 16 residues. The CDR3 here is CASSLERGVLGDTQYF. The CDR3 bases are TGCGCCAGCAGCTTAGAAAGGGGCGTTTTGGGAGATACGCAGTATTTT.

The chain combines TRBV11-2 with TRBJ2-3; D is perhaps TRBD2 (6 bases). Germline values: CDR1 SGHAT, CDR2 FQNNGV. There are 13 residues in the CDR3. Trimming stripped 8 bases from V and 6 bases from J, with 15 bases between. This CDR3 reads CASPGREVDTQYF. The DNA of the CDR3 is TGTGCCAGCCCCGGCAGGGAGGTGGATACGCAGTATTTT.

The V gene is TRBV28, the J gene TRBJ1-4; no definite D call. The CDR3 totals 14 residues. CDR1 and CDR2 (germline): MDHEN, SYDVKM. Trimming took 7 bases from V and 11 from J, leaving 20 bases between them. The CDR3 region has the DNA TGTGCCAGCATTCAACAGAGACCGAATGGGAAACTGTTTTTT. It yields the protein CASIQQRPNGKLFF.

The chain's CDR3 is CASRYGLAGEYEQFF. For the CDR3, the DNA is TGCGCCAGCAGATATGGACTAGCGGGAGAGTATGAGCAGTTCTTC. The chain has TRBV5-1 and TRBJ2-1; 13 bases are shared with TRBD2. The CDR3 is 15 amino acids. With 5 bases clipped from V and 8 bases from J, the junction kept 7 bases outside the gene matches. Germline V gene lookup returns CDR1 SGHRS and CDR2 YFSETQ.

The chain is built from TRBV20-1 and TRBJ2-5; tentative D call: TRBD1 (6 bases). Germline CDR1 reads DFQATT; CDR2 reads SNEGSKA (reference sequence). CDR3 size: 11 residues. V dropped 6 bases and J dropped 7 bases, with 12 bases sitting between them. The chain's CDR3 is CSASRGGTQYF. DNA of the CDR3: TGCAGTGCAAGCAGAGGGGGGACCCAGTACTTC.

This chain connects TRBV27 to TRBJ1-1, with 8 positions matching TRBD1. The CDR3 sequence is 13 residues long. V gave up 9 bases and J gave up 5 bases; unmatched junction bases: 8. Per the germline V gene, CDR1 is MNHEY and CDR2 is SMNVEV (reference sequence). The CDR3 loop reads CASSGGGRTEAFF. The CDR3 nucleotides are TGTGCCAGTTCAGGGGGCGGAAGGACTGAAGCTTTCTTT.

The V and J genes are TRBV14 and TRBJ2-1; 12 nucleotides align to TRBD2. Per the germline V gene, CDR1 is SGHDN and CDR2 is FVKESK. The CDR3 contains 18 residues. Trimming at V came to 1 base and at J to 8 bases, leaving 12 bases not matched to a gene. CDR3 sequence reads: CASSQVRQTSGGLDEQFF. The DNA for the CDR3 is TGTGCCAGCAGCCAAGTTCGGCAAACTAGCGGGGGGTTAGATGAGCAGTTCTTC. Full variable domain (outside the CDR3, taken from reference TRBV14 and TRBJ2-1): EAGVTQFPSHSVIEKGQTVTLRCDPISGHDNLYWYRRVMGKEIKFLLHFVKESKQDESGMPNNRFLAERTGGTYSTLKVQPAELEDSGVYFCASSQVRQTSGGLDEQFFGPGTRLTVL.

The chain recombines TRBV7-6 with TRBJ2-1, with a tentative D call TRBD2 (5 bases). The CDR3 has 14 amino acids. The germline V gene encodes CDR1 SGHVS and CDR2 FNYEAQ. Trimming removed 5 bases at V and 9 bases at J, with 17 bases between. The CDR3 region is CASSPSFLGGEQFF. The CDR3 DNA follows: TGTGCCAGCAGCCCCTCCTTCCTCGGAGGTGAGCAGTTCTTC. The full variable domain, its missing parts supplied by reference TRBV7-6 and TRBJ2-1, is GAGVSQSPRYKVTKRGQDVALRCDPISGHVSLYWYRQALGQGPEFLTYFNYEAQQDKSGLPNDRFSAERPEGSISTLTIQRTEQRDSAMYRCASSPSFLGGEQFFGPGTRLTVL.